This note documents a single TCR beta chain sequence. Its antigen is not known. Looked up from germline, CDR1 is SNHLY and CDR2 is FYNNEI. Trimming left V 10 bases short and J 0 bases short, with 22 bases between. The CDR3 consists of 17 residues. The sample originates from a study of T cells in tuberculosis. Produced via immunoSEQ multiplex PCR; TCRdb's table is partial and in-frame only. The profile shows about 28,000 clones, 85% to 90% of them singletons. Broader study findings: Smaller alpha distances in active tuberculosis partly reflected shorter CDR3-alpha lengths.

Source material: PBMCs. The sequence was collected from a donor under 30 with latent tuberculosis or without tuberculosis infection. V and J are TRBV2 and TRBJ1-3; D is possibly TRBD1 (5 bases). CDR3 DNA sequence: TGTGCCACCAGAAAACGGGGGGATCGTTTCTCTGGAAACACCATATATTTT. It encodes CATRKRGDRFSGNTIYF.